This T cell receptor beta chain was identified during a study of blood T cells in healthy people across ages. This CDR3 is built from 11 residues. The V end lost 5 bases, the J end lost 9 bases, and 9 bases lay between the germline ends. Germline V gene data show CDR1 as SGHRS and CDR2 as YFSETQ. Alongside a J-beta primer mix, a sample-barcoded 5' primer served in a second PCR lasting about 6 to 11 cycles. The template-switch adaptor was a 5' adaptor with 12 random nucleotides. It tagged each cDNA molecule. MiXCR, applied by TCRdb to the 5' RACE reads, yields one record per CDR3 protein. The table records some 1.4 million distinct CDR3 sequences, 35% to 45% of them present only once.

This TCR came from a woman younger than 30 in good health. The sample taken for sequencing was blood. The chain recombines TRBV5-1 with TRBJ1-5; no clear D gene. CDR3 region: CASRVIRPQHF. CDR3 sequence (DNA): TGCGCCAGCAGGGTTATCCGGCCCCAGCATTTT.